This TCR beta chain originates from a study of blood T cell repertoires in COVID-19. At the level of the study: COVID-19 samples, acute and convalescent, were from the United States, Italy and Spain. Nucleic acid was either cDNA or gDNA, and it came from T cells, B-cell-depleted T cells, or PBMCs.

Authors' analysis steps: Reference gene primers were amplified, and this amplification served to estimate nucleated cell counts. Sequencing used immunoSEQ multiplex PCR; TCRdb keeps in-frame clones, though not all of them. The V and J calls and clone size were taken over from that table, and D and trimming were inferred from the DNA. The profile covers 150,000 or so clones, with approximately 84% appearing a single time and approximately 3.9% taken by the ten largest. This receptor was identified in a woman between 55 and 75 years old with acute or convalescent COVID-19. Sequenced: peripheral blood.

The CDR3 loop reads CASSAQGTRGYTF. The DNA of the CDR3 is TGCGCCAGCAGCGCGCAGGGAACTCGCGGCTACACCTTC. The V gene is TRBV4-1, the J gene TRBJ1-2, with D perhaps TRBD1 (5 bases). Looked up from germline, CDR1 is MGHRA and CDR2 is YSYEKL. This CDR3 region has 13 residues. V was pared by 5 bases and J by 8 bases, with 15 bases between.